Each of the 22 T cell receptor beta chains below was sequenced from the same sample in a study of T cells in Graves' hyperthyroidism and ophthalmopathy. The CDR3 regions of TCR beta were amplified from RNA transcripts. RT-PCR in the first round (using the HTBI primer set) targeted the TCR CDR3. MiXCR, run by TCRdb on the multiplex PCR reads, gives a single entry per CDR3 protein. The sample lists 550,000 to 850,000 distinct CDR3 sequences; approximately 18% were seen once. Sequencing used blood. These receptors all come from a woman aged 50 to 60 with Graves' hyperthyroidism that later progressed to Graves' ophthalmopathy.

In nucleotides, the CDR3 is TGTGCCTGGAGTGTATTTCGCGGGACAGAGTCCTACGAGCAGTACTTC. Protein sequence: CAWSVFRGTESYEQYF. The chain carries TRBV30 and TRBJ2-7; possible D gene TRBD1, 7 bases. This CDR3 is built from 16 residues. Between the trimmed V and J ends, which lost 0 bases and 1 base, there was a span of 16 bases. Germline V gene sequence: CDR1 GTSNPN, CDR2 SVGIG (reference sequence).

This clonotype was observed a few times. CDR3 sequence (DNA): TGTGCTAGTGGTTCGACACCTACAGTCTCTGGAAACACCATATATTTT. Its translation: CASGSTPTVSGNTIYF. The rearrangement joins TRBV12-5 to TRBJ1-3, with D unclear. Looked up from germline, CDR1 is LGHNT and CDR2 is FRNRAP. The CDR3 covers 16 residues. The V end was cut by 4 bases, the J end by 0 bases, with 13 bases between.

This CDR3 reads CSAGQATGELFF. DNA of the CDR3: TGCAGCGCGGGACAGGCCACCGGGGAGCTGTTTTTT. The chain recombines TRBV29-1 with TRBJ2-2, with 8 positions matching TRBD1. The germline V gene has CDR1 SQVTM and CDR2 ANQGSEA. The CDR3 runs 12 residues. With 7 bases clipped from V and 4 bases from J, the junction kept 2 bases outside the gene matches.

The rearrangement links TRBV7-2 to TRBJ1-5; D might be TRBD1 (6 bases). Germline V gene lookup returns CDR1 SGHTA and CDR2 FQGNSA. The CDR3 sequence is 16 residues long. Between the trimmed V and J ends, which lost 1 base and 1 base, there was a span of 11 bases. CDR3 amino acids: CASSLVWGASNQPQHF. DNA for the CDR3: TGTGCCAGCAGCTTAGTGTGGGGGGCGAGCAATCAGCCCCAGCATTTT.

Written as DNA, the CDR3 is TGTGCCAGCAGTTACTCCGGGGGGGACACCGGGGAGCTGTTTTTT. Its protein is CASSYSGGDTGELFF. The gene calls are TRBV6-5 and TRBJ2-2; 8 positions agree with TRBD2. The germline V gene has CDR1 MNHEY and CDR2 SVGAGI. V lost 0 bases and J lost 3; bases outside the gene matches: 0. The length of the CDR3 is 15 residues.

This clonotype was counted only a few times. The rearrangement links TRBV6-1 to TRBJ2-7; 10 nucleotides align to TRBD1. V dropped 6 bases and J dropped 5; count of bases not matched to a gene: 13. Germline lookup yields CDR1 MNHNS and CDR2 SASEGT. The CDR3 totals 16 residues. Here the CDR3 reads CASRGSPGQGSHEQYF. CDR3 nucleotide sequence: TGTGCCAGCAGGGGGTCTCCGGGACAGGGGTCCCACGAGCAGTACTTC.

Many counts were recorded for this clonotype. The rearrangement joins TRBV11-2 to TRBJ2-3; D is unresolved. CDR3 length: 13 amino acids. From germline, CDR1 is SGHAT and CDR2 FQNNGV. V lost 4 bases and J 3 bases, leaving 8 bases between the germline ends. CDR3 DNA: TGTGCCAGCAGCTATCAGGTGACAGATACGCAGTATTTT. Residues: CASSYQVTDTQYF.

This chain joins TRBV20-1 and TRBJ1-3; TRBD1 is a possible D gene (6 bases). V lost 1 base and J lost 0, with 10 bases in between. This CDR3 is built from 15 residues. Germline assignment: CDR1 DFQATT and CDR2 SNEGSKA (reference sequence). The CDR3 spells CSARGQGSSGNTIYF. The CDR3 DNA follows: TGCAGTGCTAGAGGTCAGGGGAGCTCTGGAAACACCATATATTTT.

The CDR3 sequence is CASSGDVGGRSPLHF. The CDR3 nucleotides read TGTGCCAGCAGTGGCGACGTTGGGGGCCGATCACCCCTCCACTTT. V usage is TRBV25-1 and J usage is TRBJ1-6, with D perhaps matching TRBD1 (6 bases). Germline loops: CDR1 MGHDK, CDR2 SYGVNS. The CDR3 covers 15 residues. Trimming pared 4 bases from V and 10 bases from J, leaving 17 bases between.

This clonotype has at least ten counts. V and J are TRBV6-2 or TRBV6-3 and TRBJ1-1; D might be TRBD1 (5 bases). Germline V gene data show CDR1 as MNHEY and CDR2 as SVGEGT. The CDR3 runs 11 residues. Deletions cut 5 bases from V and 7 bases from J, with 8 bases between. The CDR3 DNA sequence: TGTGCCAGCAGTCGACAGCTTGAAGCTTTCTTT. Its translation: CASSRQLEAFF.

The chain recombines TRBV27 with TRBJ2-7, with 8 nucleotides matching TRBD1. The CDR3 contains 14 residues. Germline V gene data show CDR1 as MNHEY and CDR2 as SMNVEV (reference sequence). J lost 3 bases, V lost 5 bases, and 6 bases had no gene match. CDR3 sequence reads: CASSGVGQGYEQYF. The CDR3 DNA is TGTGCCAGCAGTGGAGTCGGACAGGGCTACGAGCAGTACTTC.

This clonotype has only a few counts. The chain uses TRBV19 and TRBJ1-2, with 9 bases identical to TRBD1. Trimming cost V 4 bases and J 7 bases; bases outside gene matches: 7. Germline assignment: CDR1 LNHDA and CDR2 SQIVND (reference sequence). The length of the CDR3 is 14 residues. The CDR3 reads CASSTDRGNGGYTF. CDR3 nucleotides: TGTGCCAGTAGTACGGACAGGGGAAACGGTGGCTACACCTTC.

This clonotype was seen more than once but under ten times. The CDR3 nucleotides read TGTGCCAGTAGTTGGGGGCGAGGGGAGACCCAGTACTTC. Protein: CASSWGRGETQYF. The V call is TRBV19, the J call TRBJ2-5; maybe TRBD1 (6 bases). V gave up 5 bases and J gave up 5 bases, with 12 bases separating them. Germline V CDR1 and CDR2: LNHDA, SQIVND (reference sequence). The length of the CDR3 is 13 residues.

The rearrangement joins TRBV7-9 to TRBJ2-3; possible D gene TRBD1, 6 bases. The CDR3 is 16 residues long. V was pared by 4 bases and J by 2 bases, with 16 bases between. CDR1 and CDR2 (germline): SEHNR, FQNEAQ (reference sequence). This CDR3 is CASSSGQTINTDTQYF. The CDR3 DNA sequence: TGTGCCAGCAGCTCAGGACAGACTATTAACACAGATACGCAGTATTTT.

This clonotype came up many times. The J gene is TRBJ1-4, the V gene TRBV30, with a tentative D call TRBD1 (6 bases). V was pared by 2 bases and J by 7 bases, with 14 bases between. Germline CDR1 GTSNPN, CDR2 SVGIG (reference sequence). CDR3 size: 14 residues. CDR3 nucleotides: TGTGCCTGGAGTTCCGGACAGCAGGGTGAAAAACTGTTTTTT. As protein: CAWSSGQQGEKLFF.

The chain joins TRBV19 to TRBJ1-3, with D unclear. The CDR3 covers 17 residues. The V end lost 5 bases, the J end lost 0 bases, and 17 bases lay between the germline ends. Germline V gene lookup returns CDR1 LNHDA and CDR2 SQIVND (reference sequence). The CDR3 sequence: CASSLLPGRSSGNTIYF. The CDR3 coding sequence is TGTGCCAGTAGTCTCCTCCCCGGACGAAGCTCTGGAAACACCATATATTTT.

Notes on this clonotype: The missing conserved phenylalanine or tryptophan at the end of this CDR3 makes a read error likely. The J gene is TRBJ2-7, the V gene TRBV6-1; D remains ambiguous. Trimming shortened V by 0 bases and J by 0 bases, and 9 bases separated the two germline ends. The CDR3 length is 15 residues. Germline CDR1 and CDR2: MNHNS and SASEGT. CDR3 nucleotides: TGTGCCAGCAGTGAAGCTGCGGAACCCTCCTACGAGCAGTACTCC. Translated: CASSEAAEPSYEQYS.

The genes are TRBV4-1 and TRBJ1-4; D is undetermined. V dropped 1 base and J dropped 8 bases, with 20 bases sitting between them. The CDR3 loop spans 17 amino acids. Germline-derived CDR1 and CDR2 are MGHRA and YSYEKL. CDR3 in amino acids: CASSQGFSVGFTEKLFF. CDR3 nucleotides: TGCGCCAGCAGCCAAGGGTTCAGTGTGGGGTTTACGGAAAAACTGTTTTTT.

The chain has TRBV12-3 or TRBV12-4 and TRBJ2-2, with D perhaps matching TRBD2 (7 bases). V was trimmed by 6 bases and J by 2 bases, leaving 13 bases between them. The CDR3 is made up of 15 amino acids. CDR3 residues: CASRERGGNTGELFF. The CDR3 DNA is TGTGCCAGCAGGGAGAGGGGGGGAAACACCGGGGAGCTGTTTTTT.

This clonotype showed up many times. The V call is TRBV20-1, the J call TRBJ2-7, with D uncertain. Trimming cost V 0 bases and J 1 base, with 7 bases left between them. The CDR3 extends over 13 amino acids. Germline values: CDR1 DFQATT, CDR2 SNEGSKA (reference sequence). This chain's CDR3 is CSARESRSYEQYF. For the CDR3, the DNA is TGCAGTGCTAGAGAGTCGCGGTCCTACGAGCAGTACTTC.

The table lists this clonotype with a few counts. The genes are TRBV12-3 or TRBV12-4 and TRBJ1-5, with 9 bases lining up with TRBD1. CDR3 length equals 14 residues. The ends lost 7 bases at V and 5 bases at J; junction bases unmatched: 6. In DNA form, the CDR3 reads TGTGCCAGCACCGAGACAGGGGGTGATCAGCCCCAGCATTTT. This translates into CASTETGGDQPQHF.

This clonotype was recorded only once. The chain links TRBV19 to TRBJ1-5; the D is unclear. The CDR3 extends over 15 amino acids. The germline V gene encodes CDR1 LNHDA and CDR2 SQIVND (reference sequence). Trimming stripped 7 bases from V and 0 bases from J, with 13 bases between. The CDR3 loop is CASKAAEYSNQPQHF. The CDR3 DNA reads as TGTGCCAGTAAAGCGGCAGAATATAGCAATCAGCCCCAGCATTTT. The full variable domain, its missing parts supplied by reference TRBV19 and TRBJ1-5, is DGGITQSPKYLFRKEGQNVTLSCEQNLNHDAMYWYRQDPGQGLRLIYYSQIVNDFQKGDIAEGYSVSREKKESFPLTVTSAQKNPTAFYLCASKAAEYSNQPQHFGDGTRLSIL.